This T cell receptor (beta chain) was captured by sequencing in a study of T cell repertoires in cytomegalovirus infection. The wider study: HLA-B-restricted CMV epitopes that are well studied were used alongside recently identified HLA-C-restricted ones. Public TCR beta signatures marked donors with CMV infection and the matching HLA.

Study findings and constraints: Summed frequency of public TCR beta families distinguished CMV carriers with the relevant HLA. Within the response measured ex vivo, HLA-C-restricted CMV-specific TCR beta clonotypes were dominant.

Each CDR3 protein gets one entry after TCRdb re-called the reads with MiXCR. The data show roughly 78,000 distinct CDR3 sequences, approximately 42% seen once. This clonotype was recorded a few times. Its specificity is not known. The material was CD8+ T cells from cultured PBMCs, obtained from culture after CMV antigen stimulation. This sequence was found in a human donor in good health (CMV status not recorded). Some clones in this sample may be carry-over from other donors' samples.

The CDR3 loop is CASSLQPNEQFF. DNA of the CDR3: TGTGCCAGCAGCTTGCAGCCCAATGAGCAGTTCTTC. The chain has TRBV7-2 and TRBJ2-1, with D hard to call. The CDR3 is 12 residues long. Germline V gene lookup returns CDR1 SGHTA and CDR2 FQGNSA. The ends were cut back, 3 bases at V and 6 bases at J, with 6 bases in the middle.